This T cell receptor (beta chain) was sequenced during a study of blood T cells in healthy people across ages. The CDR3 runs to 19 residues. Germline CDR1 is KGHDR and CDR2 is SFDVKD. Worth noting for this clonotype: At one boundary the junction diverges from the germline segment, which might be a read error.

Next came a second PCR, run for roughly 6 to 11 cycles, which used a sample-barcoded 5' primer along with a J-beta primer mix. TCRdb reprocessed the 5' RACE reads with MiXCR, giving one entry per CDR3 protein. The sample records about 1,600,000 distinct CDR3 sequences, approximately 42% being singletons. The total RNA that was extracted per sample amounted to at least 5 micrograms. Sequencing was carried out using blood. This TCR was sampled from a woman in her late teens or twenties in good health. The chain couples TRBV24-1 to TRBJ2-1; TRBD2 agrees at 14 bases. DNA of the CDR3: TGTGCCGCCAGTGATTTAGGGACTAGCGGGGGAAGCTCCTACAATGAGCAGTTCTTC. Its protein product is CAASDLGTSGGSSYNEQFF.